Sequencing of this T cell receptor (beta chain) was carried out in a study of shared clonotypes between healthy human individuals. The V gene's germline CDR1 is SGHVS and CDR2 FQNEAQ. The CDR3 spans 14 residues. V was trimmed by 4 bases and J by 10 bases, leaving 18 bases between them. Repertoires were generated with immunoSEQ multiplex PCR, while TCRdb's copy carries only in-frame clones and drops some. The sample shows over 400,000 clones, 90% to 96% of them seen only once. This rearrangement joins TRBV7-8 to TRBJ2-3; D not certain. Sequencing was performed on naive CD4+ T cells sorted from blood. Regarding subset: CD45RA+ positively selected. The TCR was taken from a woman younger than 45 in good health. The CDR3 DNA is TGTGCCAGCAGCTATGTAGACACCTCCATCGCGCAGTATTTT. This sequence encodes CASSYVDTSIAQYF. Together with reference TRBV7-8 and TRBJ2-3, the CDR3 gives the full variable domain: GAGVSQSPRYKVAKRGQDVALRCDPISGHVSLFWYQQALGQGPEFLTYFQNEAQLDKSGLPSDRFFAERPEGSVSTLKIQRTQQEDSAVYLCASSYVDTSIAQYFGPGTRLTVL.